The 22 T cell receptor beta chains given below trace back to one sample, sequenced in a study of blood T cell repertoires in COVID-19. The data were produced by immunoSEQ multiplex PCR, yet TCRdb's version contains in-frame clones alone and is incomplete. The data show some 180,000 clones, with less than 90% seen just once and under 25% held by the top ten. Sequenced input: peripheral blood. These receptors all come from a man between 65 and 79 years old with active or convalescent COVID-19.

The chain has TRBV25-1 and TRBJ1-4; D unresolved. This CDR3 spans 14 amino acids. Trimming cost V 6 bases and J 7 bases, with 15 bases left between them. Looked up from germline, CDR1 is MGHDK and CDR2 is SYGVNS. CDR3 coding DNA: TGTGCCAGCAGGCTCCCGGGAAAAGGTGAAAAACTGTTTTTT. Translated, it gives CASRLPGKGEKLFF.

CDR3 loop: CASSLGTGETQYF. CDR3 nucleotide sequence: TGTGCCAGCAGCTTGGGGACAGGGGAGACCCAGTACTTC. This sequence joins TRBV5-6 and TRBJ2-5; TRBD1 matches 8 bases. Trimming cost V 0 bases and J 5 bases; bases outside gene matches: 0. CDR1 is SGHDT and CDR2 is YYEEEE in the germline V gene. The CDR3 has 13 residues.

The chain carries TRBV6-2 or TRBV6-3 and TRBJ1-5; the D gene is possibly TRBD1 (5 bases). V lost 6 bases, J lost 2 bases, and 14 bases lay in between. There are 15 residues in the CDR3. The germline gives CDR1 MNHEY, CDR2 SVGEGT. The chain's CDR3 is CASSRRSGGNQPQHF. CDR3 nucleotides: TGTGCCAGCAGCCGAAGGTCGGGGGGCAATCAGCCCCAGCATTTT.

This clone was recorded once. J is TRBJ1-2 and V is TRBV20-1; D is perhaps TRBD1 (6 bases). Germline values: CDR1 DFQATT, CDR2 SNEGSKA (reference sequence). The CDR3 is made up of 15 amino acids. V shed 3 bases and J shed 7 bases, with 21 bases lying between them. This CDR3 is CSASRAVTTGSGYTF. CDR3 coding DNA: TGCAGTGCTAGTCGGGCGGTCACCACAGGGAGTGGCTACACCTTC.

This CDR3 reads CSAAQDEQFF. The CDR3 coding sequence is TGCAGTGCCGCTCAGGATGAGCAGTTCTTC. This chain connects TRBV20-1 to TRBJ2-1, with D uncertain. Germline V gives CDR1 DFQATT, CDR2 SNEGSKA (reference sequence). The CDR3 sequence is 10 residues long. Trimming shortened V by 6 bases and J by 8 bases, and 8 bases separated the two germline ends.

V usage is TRBV4-1 and J usage is TRBJ1-5; unclear D gene. The CDR3 length is 14 residues. Germline V gene data show CDR1 as MGHRA and CDR2 as YSYEKL. Trimming took off 1 base at V and 7 bases at J, with 11 bases between the two ends. CDR3 coding DNA: TGCGCCAGCAGCCAAGGCCGGGGTGGGCAGCCCCAGCATTTT. Amino acids: CASSQGRGGQPQHF.

V is TRBV19 and J is TRBJ1-1; the D gene is possibly TRBD1 (6 bases). This CDR3 has 15 amino acids. The germline CDR1 and CDR2 sequences are LNHDA and SQIVND (reference sequence). Trimming stripped 3 bases from V and 0 bases from J, with 11 bases between. CDR3 in amino acids: CASSISGALNTEAFF. The CDR3 nucleotides are TGTGCCAGTAGTATTTCAGGGGCCCTGAACACTGAAGCTTTCTTT. Full variable domain (rest looked up from reference TRBV19 and TRBJ1-1): DGGITQSPKYLFRKEGQNVTLSCEQNLNHDAMYWYRQDPGQGLRLIYYSQIVNDFQKGDIAEGYSVSREKKESFPLTVTSAQKNPTAFYLCASSISGALNTEAFFGQGTRLTVV.

The rearrangement links TRBV18 to TRBJ1-5; D is unresolved. This CDR3 has 17 residues. CDR1 KGHSH and CDR2 LQKENI come from the germline V gene. Trimming removed 2 bases from V and 1 base from J, with 15 bases in between. DNA of the CDR3: TGTGCCAGCTCACCAGTTTCGTTGTCAGAAAGCAATCAGCCCCAGCATTTT. Its translation is CASSPVSLSESNQPQHF.

This chain links TRBV19 with TRBJ1-2; D remains unclear. The V gene lost 4 bases and the J gene lost 9 bases, with 18 bases spanning the gap. Germline V gene sequence: CDR1 LNHDA, CDR2 SQIVND (reference sequence). This CDR3 is built from 14 residues. DNA of the CDR3: TGTGCCAGTAGTACACCAGCTAGCGTTTCCAGCTACACCTTC. Its translation is CASSTPASVSSYTF.

This clone was recorded only once. The J gene is TRBJ1-6, the V gene TRBV18; 8 bases map to TRBD1. Germline CDR1 reads KGHSH; CDR2 reads LQKENI. Losses at the gene ends were 3 bases for V and 3 bases for J; bases not matched to a gene: 4. This CDR3 spans 16 amino acids. The DNA of the CDR3 is TGTGCCAGCTCACCCCAGGGGGCAGGCTATAATTCACCCCTCCACTTT. Translating gives CASSPQGAGYNSPLHF. The variable domain in full, completed from reference TRBV18 and TRBJ1-6, reads NAGVMQNPRHLVRRRGQEARLRCSPMKGHSHVYWYRQLPEEGLKFMVYLQKENIIDESGMPKERFSAEFPKEGPSILRIQQVVRGDSAAYFCASSPQGAGYNSPLHFGNGTRLTVT.

CDR3 nucleotides: TGTGCCAGCAGTTTGGGACAGGGCGGGAATCAGCCCCAGCATTTT. Translating gives CASSLGQGGNQPQHF. The chain is built from TRBV27 and TRBJ1-5; 9 nucleotides line up with TRBD1. Germline CDR1 is MNHEY and CDR2 is SMNVEV (reference sequence). J lost 4 bases, V lost 3 bases, and 4 bases had no gene match. This CDR3 spans 15 amino acids.

The chain couples TRBV30 to TRBJ2-7; D remains ambiguous. Germline-derived CDR1 and CDR2 are GTSNPN and SVGIG (reference sequence). The ends were cut back, 0 bases at V and 6 bases at J, with 12 bases in the middle. This CDR3 region has 13 residues. The chain's CDR3 is CAWSVPPVVEQYF. In DNA, the CDR3 is TGTGCCTGGAGTGTCCCCCCCGTCGTCGAGCAGTACTTC.

The chain joins TRBV7-9 to TRBJ1-5; TRBD1 aligns across 8 bases. Per germline, CDR1 SEHNR and CDR2 FQNEAQ (reference sequence). The CDR3 spans 16 residues. Trimming at V came to 4 bases and at J to 4 bases, leaving 9 bases not matched to a gene. The CDR3 DNA reads as TGTGCCAGCAGCTCCCCGACAGGGGAAATTAATCAGCCCCAGCATTTT. This translates into CASSSPTGEINQPQHF.

The chain couples TRBV12-3 or TRBV12-4 to TRBJ2-1; D may be TRBD1 (6 bases). The V end was cut by 7 bases, the J end by 7 bases, with 8 bases between. The CDR3 loop spans 11 amino acids. The CDR3: CASTGENEQFF. CDR3 bases: TGTGCCAGCACAGGGGAAAATGAGCAGTTCTTC.

The chain employs TRBV7-3 and TRBJ2-1, with TRBD2 as a possible D gene (5 bases). The CDR3 consists of 17 residues. The V and J ends lost 1 base and 8 bases respectively, with 21 bases between them. Per germline, CDR1 SGHTA and CDR2 FQGTGA. The CDR3 region is CASSLIVQVSRRDEQFF. As DNA, the CDR3 is TGTGCCAGCAGCTTAATCGTCCAGGTGAGCAGGCGGGATGAGCAGTTCTTC.

V and J are TRBV28 and TRBJ2-1; 7 nucleotides line up with TRBD1. V lost 6 bases, J lost 3 bases, and 5 bases stayed unmatched. Germline loops: CDR1 MDHEN, CDR2 SYDVKM. The CDR3 has 14 residues. The CDR3 nucleotides read TGTGCCAGCAGATGGGACAGCGACTACAATGAGCAGTTCTTC. This translates into CASRWDSDYNEQFF. Drawing the rest from reference TRBV28 and TRBJ2-1, the complete variable domain is DVKVTQSSRYLVKRTGEKVFLECVQDMDHENMFWYRQDPGLGLRLIYFSYDVKMKEKGDIPEGYSVSREKKERFSLILESASTNQTSMYLCASRWDSDYNEQFFGPGTRLTVL.

The chain is built from TRBV4-3 and TRBJ1-2; the D is unclear. The CDR3 has 15 amino acids. The germline V gene encodes CDR1 LGHNA and CDR2 YSLEER. V lost 4 bases and J 4 bases, leaving 16 bases between the germline ends. The DNA of the CDR3 is TGCGCCAGCAGCCTAACCATGAACAGCCCCTATGGCTACACCTTC. It yields the protein CASSLTMNSPYGYTF.

This clone appeared a single time. This chain links TRBV3-1 (or the pseudogene TRBV3-2) with TRBJ2-7, with 7 nucleotides matching TRBD1. Trimming took 3 bases from V and 2 from J; bases not matched to a gene: 10. Germline V gene lookup returns CDR1 LGHDT and CDR2 YNNKEL (reference sequence). This CDR3 is 16 amino acids long. CDR3 nucleotides: TGTGCCAGCAGCCATCCTACCGGGACAGCAACCTACGAGCAGTACTTC. Translating gives CASSHPTGTATYEQYF.

The chain joins TRBV6-6 to TRBJ2-5; 8 nucleotides agree with TRBD1. The germline V gene has CDR1 MNHNY and CDR2 SVGAGI (reference sequence). This CDR3 contains 14 residues. J lost 4 bases, V lost 6 bases, and 7 bases had no gene match. The CDR3 region has the DNA TGTGCCAGCAGCATCAGGGGGCTGGGAGAGACCCAGTACTTC. This codes for CASSIRGLGETQYF.

V and J are TRBV9 and TRBJ1-1; 8 nucleotides match TRBD1. The germline gives CDR1 SGDLS, CDR2 YYNGEE. This CDR3 has 14 amino acids. Losses at the gene ends were 4 bases for V and 1 base for J; bases not matched to a gene: 3. The CDR3 here is CASSITGGNTEAFF. In DNA form, the CDR3 reads TGTGCCAGCAGCATAACAGGGGGGAACACTGAAGCTTTCTTT.

The rearrangement uses TRBV19 and TRBJ1-1, with D unclear. V was shortened by 7 bases and J by 11 bases, with 17 bases between the two germline ends. Germline CDR1 reads LNHDA; CDR2 reads SQIVND (reference sequence). The CDR3 loop spans 12 amino acids. CDR3 in DNA: TGTGCCAGTACCACGACAAACCTGCAGGCTTTCTTT. Protein sequence: CASTTTNLQAFF.

The chain is built from TRBV3-1 (or the pseudogene TRBV3-2) and TRBJ1-6, with no clear D. With 5 bases removed from V and 9 bases from J, the gap between germline ends came to 14 bases. The CDR3 runs to 14 residues. The germline V gene has CDR1 LGHDT and CDR2 YNNKEL (reference sequence). The CDR3 sequence: CASSYRETGSPLHF. In DNA form, the CDR3 reads TGTGCCAGCAGCTACCGGGAGACGGGTTCACCCCTCCACTTT.